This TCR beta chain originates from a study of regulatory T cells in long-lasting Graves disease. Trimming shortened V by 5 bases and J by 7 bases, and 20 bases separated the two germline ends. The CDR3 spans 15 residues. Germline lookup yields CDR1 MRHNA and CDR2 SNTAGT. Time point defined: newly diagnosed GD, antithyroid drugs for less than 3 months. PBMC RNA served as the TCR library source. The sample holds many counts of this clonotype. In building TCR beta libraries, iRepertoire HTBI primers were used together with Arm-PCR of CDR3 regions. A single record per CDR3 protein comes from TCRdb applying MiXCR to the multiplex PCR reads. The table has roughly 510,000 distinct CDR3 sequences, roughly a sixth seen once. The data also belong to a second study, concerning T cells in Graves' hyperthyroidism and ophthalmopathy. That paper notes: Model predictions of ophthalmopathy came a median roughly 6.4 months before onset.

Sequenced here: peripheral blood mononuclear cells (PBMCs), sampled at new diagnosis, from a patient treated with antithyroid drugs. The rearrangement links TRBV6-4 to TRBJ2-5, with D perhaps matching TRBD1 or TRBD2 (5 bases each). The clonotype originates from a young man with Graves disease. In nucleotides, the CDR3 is TGTGCCAGCAGTAGCTCTTCGGCAGGGACGGGGACCCAGTACTTC. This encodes CASSSSSAGTGTQYF.